This is a list of T cell receptor beta chains from one sample in a study of shared clonotypes between healthy human individuals. Profiled with immunoSEQ multiplex PCR; TCRdb holds only in-frame clones, not every one. The sample consists of some 1,100,000 clones, 70% to 80% of them appearing once. What was sequenced was memory CD4+ T cells from PBMCs. The source is a man younger than 35 in good health. Some clones in this sample may be carry-over from other donors' samples. CDR3s include the opening cysteine and the closing phenylalanine or tryptophan. Fields, in order: clone size, D gene, V gene, J gene, CDR3 DNA, CDR3 protein. The D gene is left open where the match is weak. Size tells how often a clone was seen (once, few, many) or the class of an expanded clone, and some rows leave it out.

NA	NA	TRBV27	TRBJ2-2	TGTGCCAGCAGTTTACGGCGGGAAGGAACCGGGGAGCTGTTTTTT	CASSLRREGTGELFF
NA	TRBD2	TRBV7-9	TRBJ2-3	TGTGCCAGCAGCTTGGGACTAGCGGTAGATACGCAGTATTTT	CASSLGLAVDTQYF
many	TRBD2	TRBV7-2	TRBJ2-5	TGTGCCAGCAGCTTAGGCCTGGACTCGGGGGGGACCCAGTACTTC	CASSLGLDSGGTQYF
few	NA	TRBV6-5	TRBJ2-7	TGTGCCAGCAGTTCGGGGGAGAGGGCACCCTACGAGCAGTACTTC	CASSSGERAPYEQYF
few	NA	TRBV5-1	TRBJ2-6	TGCGCCAGCAGCGAGGGAACTGGGGCCAACGTCCTGACTTTC	CASSEGTGANVLTF
NA	TRBD1	TRBV11-2	TRBJ2-1	TGTGCCAGCGGCGGGCCGGGACAGCCCTACAATGAGCAGTTCTTC	CASGGPGQPYNEQFF
NA	NA	TRBV6-1	TRBJ2-5	TGTGCCAGCAGTGCCCGCTGGGAGACCCAGTACTTC	CASSARWETQYF
many	NA	TRBV7-3	TRBJ2-3	TGTGCCAGCAGCCCCATCGACGGGGTCACAGATACGCAGTATTTT	CASSPIDGVTDTQYF
NA	NA	TRBV1	TRBJ2-1	TGCACCAGCAGCCAAGAAACTAGCGCGTCCTCCTACAATGAGCAGTTCTTC	CTSSQETSASSYNEQFF
NA	TRBD1	TRBV7-9	TRBJ1-1	TGTGCCAGCAGCTTTGTGGGACAGGGGATCACTGAAGCTTTCTTT	CASSFVGQGITEAFF
NA	TRBD1	TRBV6-6	TRBJ2-1	TGTGCCAGCAGTTACTTGACAGGGTACAATGAGCAGTTCTTC	CASSYLTGYNEQFF
few	NA	TRBV5-1	TRBJ2-2	TGCGCCAGCAGCTTGGGTGGGACTGCTAACACCGGGGAGCTGTTTTTT	CASSLGGTANTGELFF
NA	TRBD1	TRBV5-4	TRBJ2-7	TGTGCCAGCAGCCCACAGGGGCCCTCCTACGAGCAGTACTTC	CASSPQGPSYEQYF
NA	TRBD1	TRBV10-1	TRBJ2-3	TGCGCCAGTAGACAGGGGGGCACAGATACGCAGTATTTT	CASRQGGTDTQYF
NA	NA	TRBV4-1	TRBJ2-2	TGCGCCAGCAGCCAAGATCGGCAGAACGTAGGGGAGCTGTTTTTT	CASSQDRQNVGELFF
many	NA	TRBV5-5	TRBJ1-2	TGTGCCAGCAGCTTGCCAACAGGGTTCTATGGCTACACCTTC	CASSLPTGFYGYTF
NA	TRBD2	TRBV7-3	TRBJ2-3	TGTGCCAGCAACGCGGGGGAGAGCACAGATACGCAGTATTTT	CASNAGESTDTQYF